In its sample, the clone carrying this T cell receptor beta chain was seen many times. Its antigen is not known. This entry belongs to a study of T cells in Graves' hyperthyroidism and ophthalmopathy. Study-wide context: Before treatment of any kind, peripheral blood was taken at initial diagnosis. Study-wide results and caveats: Ophthalmopathy and stable hyperthyroidism were separated by a 13 V-J model.

Germline-derived CDR1 and CDR2 are SEHNR and FQNEAQ (reference sequence). V was pared by 0 bases and J by 7 bases, with 21 bases between. The CDR3 length is 17 residues. The hyperthyroidism was newly diagnosed and had lasted under 2 months; the patients were aged 18 to 65. Authors of the study amplified TCR beta CDR3 regions from RNA transcripts. The HTBI primer set served for first-round RT-PCR of the TCR CDR3. TCRdb passed the multiplex PCR reads through MiXCR, listing each CDR3 protein once. Among roughly 110,000 distinct CDR3 sequences listed, 15% to 20% were seen once. This chain links TRBV7-9 with TRBJ2-5; no definite D call. The source material was blood. The TCR sequence derives from a woman between 50 and 59 years old with Graves' hyperthyroidism. This CDR3 is CASSLAAPPENSVTQYF. The CDR3 DNA follows: TGTGCCAGCAGCTTAGCGGCTCCCCCGGAAAACAGCGTGACCCAGTACTTC.